This T cell receptor beta chain came from a study of breast tumors, draining lymph nodes, adjacent tissues. Study-level points and caveats: Most tumor T cells seemingly derive from lymph node, then expand in tumor. Tumor repertoires ranked between lymph nodes and nontumor tissue in diversity, with V and J gene preferences. Luminal-like breast cancer showed significantly higher tumor–nontumor repertoire similarity than basal-like. Tumor T cell lymph node origin was a supported hypothesis, not proven.

This clonotype was observed at least ten times. Its specificity is unknown. Since a much larger clone is just one base distant, this may be a read error. There are 11 residues in the CDR3. CDR1 and CDR2 from the germline V gene are DFQATT and SNEGSKA (reference sequence). TCRdb called the multiplex PCR reads again in MiXCR, with one record for every CDR3 protein. The sample holds more than 50,000 distinct CDR3 sequences, roughly two fifths seen once. The sample taken for sequencing was breast tumor tissue. The V gene is TRBV20-1, the J gene TRBJ2-1; the D is unclear. This receptor was obtained from a female donor with breast cancer. Some clones in this sample may be carry-over from other donors' samples. CDR3 sequence reads: CSAGPWDEQSF. The CDR3 bases are TGCAGTGCTGGACCCTGGGATGAGCAGTCCTTC.